The next 29 T cell receptor beta chains were all read from a single sample in a study of blood T cell repertoires in COVID-19. Repertoires were generated with immunoSEQ multiplex PCR, while TCRdb's copy carries only in-frame clones and drops some. The sample includes under 200,000 clones, roughly nine tenths seen only once; the top ten take under 2.5%. The sequenced sample was peripheral blood. Every receptor here comes from a man between 65 and 85 years old with active or convalescent COVID-19.

The rearrangement links TRBV2 to TRBJ2-6; tentative D call: TRBD1 (5 bases). V gave up 1 base and J gave up 0 bases, with 10 bases separating them. Germline V gene sequence: CDR1 SNHLY, CDR2 FYNNEI. The length of the CDR3 is 17 residues. The CDR3 loop is CASSEVAGLSGANVLTF. The CDR3 DNA sequence: TGTGCCAGCAGTGAAGTGGCAGGGCTCTCTGGGGCCAACGTCCTGACTTTC.

The chain links TRBV10-2 to TRBJ1-2, with 7 nucleotides matching TRBD1. Germline V gives CDR1 WSHSY, CDR2 SAAADI. After removal of 6 bases from V and 8 bases from J, the junction contained 9 bases not matched to a gene. The CDR3 loop spans 13 amino acids. CDR3 amino acids: CASSRTGTDGYTF. Written as DNA, the CDR3 is TGCGCCAGCAGCCGAACAGGGACAGACGGCTACACCTTC.

CDR3 sequence: CASSLAAGGVPETQYF. In DNA form, the CDR3 reads TGTGCCAGCAGCTTGGCAGCGGGGGGCGTCCCAGAGACCCAGTACTTC. V is TRBV5-5 and J is TRBJ2-5; 9 bases map to TRBD2. Per the germline V gene, CDR1 is SGHKS and CDR2 is YYEKEE (reference sequence). V lost 0 bases to trimming and J lost 4 bases; unmatched junction nucleotides: 7. This CDR3 region has 16 residues.

V gene TRBV2 combines with J gene TRBJ1-6, with D hard to call. The CDR3 runs to 18 residues. Germline V gene sequence: CDR1 SNHLY, CDR2 FYNNEI. V lost 3 bases to trimming and J lost 1 base, with 16 bases between them. CDR3 region: CASSDGGRRGSYNSPLHF. Written as DNA, the CDR3 is TGTGCCAGCAGTGATGGAGGGCGACGTGGATCCTATAATTCACCCCTCCACTTT.

The chain carries TRBV2 and TRBJ2-3, with TRBD2 matching over 10 bases. The CDR3 runs 13 residues. Germline V gene lookup returns CDR1 SNHLY and CDR2 FYNNEI. Trimming cost V 7 bases and J 5 bases; bases outside gene matches: 3. The CDR3: CASMSGGVDTQYF. Here the CDR3 DNA reads TGTGCCAGCATGAGCGGGGGGGTAGATACGCAGTATTTT.

This rearrangement joins TRBV3-1 (or the pseudogene TRBV3-2) to TRBJ2-5, with 7 bases identical to TRBD1. Per germline, CDR1 LGHDT and CDR2 YNNKEL (reference sequence). The CDR3 is made up of 12 amino acids. J was trimmed by 12 bases and V by 2 bases; bases with no gene match: 6. The CDR3 DNA reads as TGTGCCAGCAGCCAAAGGGGGCGCCAGGAGTACTTC. Translation: CASSQRGRQEYF.

The chain employs TRBV6-6 and TRBJ1-1; D possibly corresponds to TRBD1 (5 bases). The CDR3 spans 15 residues. Trimming pared 6 bases from V and 1 base from J, leaving 15 bases between. Germline loops: CDR1 MNHNY, CDR2 SVGAGI (reference sequence). CDR3 nucleotides: TGTGCCAGCAGGCGATCCGGGACTTCGAACACTGAAGCTTTCTTT. It encodes CASRRSGTSNTEAFF.

The V call is TRBV9, the J call TRBJ2-3; TRBD1 matches 12 bases. This CDR3 region has 16 residues. The V and J ends lost 1 base and 6 bases, in that order; junction bases with no gene match: 6. Germline V gene sequence: CDR1 SGDLS, CDR2 YYNGEE. The CDR3 bases are TGTGCCAGCAGCGTATTAGGGACAGGGGGCTTGGATACGCAGTATTTT. Protein: CASSVLGTGGLDTQYF.

The count of this clone is one. The V gene is TRBV4-3, the J gene TRBJ1-2, with 7 bases that match TRBD1. Trimming took 1 base from V and 4 from J; bases not matched to a gene: 6. Germline values: CDR1 LGHNA, CDR2 YSLEER. The CDR3 covers 15 residues. The CDR3 reads CASSQGRQGSYGYTF. In nucleotides, the CDR3 is TGCGCCAGCAGCCAAGGACGACAGGGAAGCTATGGCTACACCTTC.

This clone has only one observation. In nucleotides, the CDR3 is TGTGCCAGCAGCGGTCCCGGGACAGGGGGTGCTAAGACCCAGTACTTC. It is translated as CASSGPGTGGAKTQYF. The chain combines TRBV9 with TRBJ2-5, with 11 bases aligning to TRBD1. J was trimmed by 6 bases and V by 3 bases; bases with no gene match: 10. In germline, CDR1 is SGDLS, CDR2 YYNGEE. The CDR3 length is 16 residues.

This clone showed up just once. This chain uses TRBV28 with TRBJ1-5, with no clear D. V gave up 7 bases and J gave up 7 bases, with 11 bases separating them. The length of the CDR3 is 12 residues. Germline CDR1 reads MDHEN; CDR2 reads SYDVKM. CDR3 sequence reads: CASNWASQPQHF. CDR3 nucleotide sequence: TGTGCCAGCAACTGGGCGTCCCAGCCCCAGCATTTT.

V usage is TRBV2 and J usage is TRBJ1-6; TRBD1 agrees at 11 bases. CDR1 is SNHLY, CDR2 FYNNEI, per germline. This CDR3 is 15 amino acids long. The ends lost 6 bases at V and 7 bases at J; junction bases unmatched: 5. The CDR3: CASRPRDRGNSPLHF. DNA for the CDR3: TGTGCCAGCAGGCCCCGGGACAGGGGGAATTCACCCCTCCACTTT.

In its sample, this clone was seen once. The rearrangement joins TRBV5-1 to TRBJ2-5; perhaps TRBD2 as D (6 bases). V gave up 5 bases and J gave up 5 bases, with 16 bases separating them. CDR3 length equals 14 residues. Germline values: CDR1 SGHRS, CDR2 YFSETQ. The CDR3 DNA reads as TGCGCCAGCAGGCCCTCGGGGGTACGGGAGACCCAGTACTTC. Translated: CASRPSGVRETQYF.

The rearrangement uses TRBV19 and TRBJ2-7; TRBD1 agrees at 7 bases. CDR3 length equals 16 residues. CDR1 and CDR2 from the germline V gene are LNHDA and SQIVND (reference sequence). Trimming cost V 0 bases and J 3 bases; bases outside gene matches: 8. CDR3 coding DNA: TGTGCCAGTAGTATAGAATGGCCGGGACAGAACTACGAGCAGTACTTC. It yields the protein CASSIEWPGQNYEQYF.

V is TRBV9 and J is TRBJ1-5, with D perhaps matching TRBD1 (6 bases). There are 15 residues in the CDR3. Trimming pared 2 bases from V and 3 bases from J, leaving 12 bases between. Germline V lookup: CDR1 SGDLS, CDR2 YYNGEE. The CDR3 here is CASSVSGQLNQPQHF. The CDR3 nucleotides read TGTGCCAGCAGCGTGTCGGGACAACTCAATCAGCCCCAGCATTTT.

This chain links TRBV4-2 with TRBJ2-5; no firm D call. The CDR3 runs to 15 residues. Germline V gives CDR1 LGHNA, CDR2 YNFKEQ. Trimming stripped 0 bases from V and 3 bases from J, with 11 bases between. The CDR3 sequence: CASSQDSRQKETQYF. As DNA, the CDR3 is TGTGCCAGCAGCCAAGATTCGCGGCAGAAAGAGACCCAGTACTTC.

V is TRBV3-1 (or the pseudogene TRBV3-2) and J is TRBJ2-1; 7 bases fit TRBD2. V shed 4 bases and J 7 bases; nucleotides not matched to a gene: 13. The CDR3 totals 16 residues. Germline CDR1 is LGHDT and CDR2 is YNNKEL (reference sequence). In DNA, the CDR3 is TGTGCCAGCAGCCCTTACGGGGGGAGAGGGTCGAATGAGCAGTTCTTC. As protein: CASSPYGGRGSNEQFF.

This clone was counted once. This chain links TRBV15 with TRBJ2-5; TRBD1 might be the D (5 bases). V gave up 0 bases and J gave up 1 base, with 12 bases separating them. Germline CDR1 and CDR2: LNHNV and YYDKDF (reference sequence). The CDR3 length is 16 residues. Here the CDR3 DNA reads TGTGCCACCAGCAGAGATAGCTGGGGCAGCCAAGAGACCCAGTACTTC. Translated: CATSRDSWGSQETQYF.

The rearrangement joins TRBV2 to TRBJ1-5; tentatively, D is TRBD1 (6 bases). The germline V and J ends were trimmed by 6 bases and 5 bases, with 11 bases remaining between them. The germline gives CDR1 SNHLY, CDR2 FYNNEI. The CDR3 sequence is 13 residues long. The CDR3 protein is CASRPDRDQPQHF. For the CDR3, the DNA is TGTGCCAGCAGACCGGACAGAGATCAGCCCCAGCATTTT.

The V gene is TRBV7-8, the J gene TRBJ2-1; 9 nucleotides line up with TRBD1. CDR1 and CDR2 (germline): SGHVS, FQNEAQ. The CDR3 is 17 residues long. Trimming at V came to 5 bases and at J to 4 bases, leaving 12 bases not matched to a gene. The CDR3 spells CASSSRQGVSSYNEQFF. DNA of the CDR3: TGTGCCAGCAGCAGCAGACAGGGGGTCTCCTCATACAATGAGCAGTTCTTC.

This sequence joins TRBV9 and TRBJ2-3, with a possible D match to TRBD1 (5 bases). In germline, CDR1 is SGDLS, CDR2 YYNGEE. There are 15 residues in the CDR3. V dropped 3 bases and J dropped 2 bases, with 13 bases sitting between them. The CDR3 DNA reads TGTGCCAGCAGCGCCAGACAGAGACCCACAGATACGCAGTATTTT. Its translation is CASSARQRPTDTQYF.

V usage is TRBV10-3 and J usage is TRBJ2-7, with 9 bases fitting TRBD1. Germline V gene data show CDR1 as ENHRY and CDR2 as SYGVKD. This CDR3 is built from 15 residues. V shed 7 bases and J 2 bases; nucleotides not matched to a gene: 9. CDR3: CAITSPGTGPYEQYF. The CDR3 DNA reads as TGTGCCATCACTAGCCCCGGGACAGGGCCCTACGAGCAGTACTTC.

The gene calls are TRBV24-1 and TRBJ2-1; 7 positions match TRBD1. Looked up from germline, CDR1 is KGHDR and CDR2 is SFDVKD. The CDR3 is 15 residues long. V shed 5 bases, J shed 3 bases, and the junction held 6 bases outside the gene matches. The CDR3 is CATSAPGQYYNEQFF. CDR3 DNA: TGTGCCACCAGTGCCCCGGGACAGTACTACAATGAGCAGTTCTTC.

This chain links TRBV7-9 with TRBJ1-5, with D uncertain. Germline CDR1 and CDR2: SEHNR and FQNEAQ (reference sequence). V lost 0 bases, J lost 7 bases, and 16 bases lay in between. This CDR3 is built from 16 residues. As DNA, the CDR3 is TGTGCCAGCAGCTTAGCGGAGACTTCGGAGAACCAGCCCCAGCATTTT. Its translation is CASSLAETSENQPQHF.

This clone was observed once. The chain links TRBV5-1 to TRBJ2-5, with D maybe TRBD2 (5 bases). Trimming removed 2 bases from V and 4 bases from J, with 24 bases in between. The CDR3 runs to 18 residues. In germline, CDR1 is SGHRS, CDR2 YFSETQ. This chain's CDR3 is CASSFTAHTRRGGETQYF. The CDR3 region has the DNA TGCGCCAGCAGCTTTACGGCACATACTAGGAGAGGCGGAGAGACCCAGTACTTC. The full variable domain, completed using reference TRBV5-1 and TRBJ2-5, is KAGVTQTPRYLIKTRGQQVTLSCSPISGHRSVSWYQQTPGQGLQFLFEYFSETQRNKGNFPGRFSGRQFSNSRSEMNVSTLELGDSALYLCASSFTAHTRRGGETQYFGPGTRLLVL.

This rearrangement joins TRBV18 to TRBJ1-6; the D gene is possibly TRBD1 (5 bases). Germline V gene lookup returns CDR1 KGHSH and CDR2 LQKENI. The CDR3 is 13 amino acids. The germline V and J ends were trimmed by 6 bases and 7 bases, with 10 bases remaining between them. The CDR3 coding sequence is TGTGCCAGCTCCGAAGGGGTGAATTCACCCCTCCACTTT. It encodes CASSEGVNSPLHF.

The CDR3 coding sequence is TGCAGCGTTGCAGGACAGAACCAAGAGACCCAGTACTTC. It encodes CSVAGQNQETQYF. The chain employs TRBV29-1 and TRBJ2-5; maybe TRBD1 (6 bases). V was shortened by 4 bases and J by 0 bases, with 9 bases between the two germline ends. CDR1 and CDR2 (germline): SQVTM, ANQGSEA. CDR3 length: 13 residues.

The rearrangement uses TRBV7-9 and TRBJ2-1; D perhaps matches TRBD1 (6 bases). Trimming shortened V by 1 base and J by 1 base, and 11 bases separated the two germline ends. The germline CDR1 and CDR2 sequences are SEHNR and FQNEAQ (reference sequence). The CDR3 loop spans 16 amino acids. DNA for the CDR3: TGTGCCAGCAGCTTAGAGGGGGTTGAATCCTACAATGAGCAGTTCTTC. Translated, it gives CASSLEGVESYNEQFF.

The chain couples TRBV7-2 to TRBJ1-4, with 9 bases aligning to TRBD1. This CDR3 region has 15 residues. Germline CDR1 SGHTA, CDR2 FQGNSA. J gave up 8 bases and V 5 bases, and 9 bases lay outside the gene matches. CDR3: CASSETPGTGEKLFF. In DNA form, the CDR3 reads TGTGCCAGCAGCGAGACCCCGGGGACAGGGGAAAAACTGTTTTTT.